The TCR beta chain under discussion was sequenced for a study of T cell responses to AZD1222 COVID-19 vaccine. The junction had 12 bases not matched to a gene; V was cut back by 4 bases and J by 6 bases. The CDR3 is made up of 15 amino acids. Germline CDR1 is SGHRS and CDR2 is YFSETQ. To note about this clone: Its specificity is not known.

Study-level points and caveats: Rises in breadth and depth of Spike-specific TCRs came after two AZD1222 doses. Mapped onto spike, vaccine-associated CD4 TCRs spanned it and were dominant at 160-218 and 743-854. In a largely white British group with more females than males, clonal diversity was possibly underestimated. Only a handful of AZD1222 recipients, roughly 6 in all, had baseline seropositivity.

Here immunoSEQ multiplex PCR was the method, and the copy in TCRdb shows in-frame clones only, minus some. In the table there are 100,000 to 150,000 clones, more than 70% of which are singletons. The sample here was peripheral blood, taken on day 0 of AZD1222 vaccination. This chain connects TRBV5-1 to TRBJ2-7, with 8 positions matching TRBD2. This receptor was obtained from an adult in good health. The CDR3 bases are TGCGCCAGCAGCGGTAGTAGCGGGGAGGCTTCCGAGCAGTACTTC. Protein: CASSGSSGEASEQYF.